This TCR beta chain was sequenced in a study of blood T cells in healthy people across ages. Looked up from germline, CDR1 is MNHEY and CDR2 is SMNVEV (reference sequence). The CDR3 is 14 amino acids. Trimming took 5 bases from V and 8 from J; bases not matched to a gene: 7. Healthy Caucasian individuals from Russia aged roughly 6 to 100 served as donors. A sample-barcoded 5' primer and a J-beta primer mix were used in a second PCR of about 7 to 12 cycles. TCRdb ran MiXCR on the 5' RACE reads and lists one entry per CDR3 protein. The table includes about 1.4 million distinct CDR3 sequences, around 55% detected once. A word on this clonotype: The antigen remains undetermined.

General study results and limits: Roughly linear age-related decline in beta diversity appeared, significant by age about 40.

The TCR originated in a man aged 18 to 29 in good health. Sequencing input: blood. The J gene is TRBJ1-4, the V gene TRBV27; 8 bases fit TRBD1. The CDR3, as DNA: TGTGCCAGCAGTCCCGGGACAGGCGAAGAAAAACTGTTTTTT. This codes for CASSPGTGEEKLFF.